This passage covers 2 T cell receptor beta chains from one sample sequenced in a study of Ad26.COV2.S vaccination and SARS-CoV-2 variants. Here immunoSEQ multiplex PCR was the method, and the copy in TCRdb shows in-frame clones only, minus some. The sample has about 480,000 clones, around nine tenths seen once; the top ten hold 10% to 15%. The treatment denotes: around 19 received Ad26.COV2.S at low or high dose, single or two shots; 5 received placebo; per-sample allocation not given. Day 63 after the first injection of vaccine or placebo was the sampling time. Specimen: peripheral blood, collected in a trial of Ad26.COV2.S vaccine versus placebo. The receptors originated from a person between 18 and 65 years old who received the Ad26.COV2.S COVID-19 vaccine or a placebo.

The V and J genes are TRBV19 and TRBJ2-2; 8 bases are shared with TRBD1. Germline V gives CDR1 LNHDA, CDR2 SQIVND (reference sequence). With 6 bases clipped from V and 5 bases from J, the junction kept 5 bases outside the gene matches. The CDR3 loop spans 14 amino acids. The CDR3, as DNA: TGTGCCAGTAGGCAGGGGGCGCGAACCGGGGAGCTGTTTTTT. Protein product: CASRQGARTGELFF.

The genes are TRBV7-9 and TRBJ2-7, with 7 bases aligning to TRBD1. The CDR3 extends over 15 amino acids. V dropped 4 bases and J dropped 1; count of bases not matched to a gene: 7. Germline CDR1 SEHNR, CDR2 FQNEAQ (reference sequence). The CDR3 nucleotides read TGTGCCAGCAGCTCCCTCCGGGACAGATCCTACGAGCAGTACTTC. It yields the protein CASSSLRDRSYEQYF.